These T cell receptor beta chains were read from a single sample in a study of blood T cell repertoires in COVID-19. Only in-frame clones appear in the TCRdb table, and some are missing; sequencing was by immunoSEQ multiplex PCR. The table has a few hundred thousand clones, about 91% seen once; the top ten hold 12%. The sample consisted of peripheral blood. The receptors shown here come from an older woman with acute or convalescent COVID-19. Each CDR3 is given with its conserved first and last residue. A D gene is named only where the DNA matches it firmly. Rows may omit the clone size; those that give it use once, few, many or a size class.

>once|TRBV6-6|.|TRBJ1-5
CASSRTIGANQPQHF
TGTGCCAGCAGCCGGACTATCGGGGCGAATCAGCCCCAGCATTTT
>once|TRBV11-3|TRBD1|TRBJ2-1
CASSMTGVVNEQFF
TGTGCCAGCAGCATGACAGGGGTTGTCAATGAGCAGTTCTTC
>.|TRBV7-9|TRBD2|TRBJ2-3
CASSLGRLAGFRTDTQYF
TGTGCCAGCAGCTTAGGACGACTAGCAGGCTTCCGCACAGATACGCAGTATTTT
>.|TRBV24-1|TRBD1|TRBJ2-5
CATSDSAPQGAKTQYF
TGTGCCACCAGTGATTCTGCACCTCAGGGGGCGAAGACCCAGTACTTC
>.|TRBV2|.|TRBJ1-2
CASSPPRGGYGYTF
TGTGCCAGCAGTCCCCCCCGCGGAGGCTATGGCTACACCTTC
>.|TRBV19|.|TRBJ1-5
CASSNTGDRNQPQHF
TGTGCCAGTAGTAATACCGGGGATCGAAATCAGCCCCAGCATTTT
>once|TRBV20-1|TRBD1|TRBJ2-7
CSASPGQLLSYEQYF
TGCAGTGCTAGTCCGGGACAGCTCCTCTCCTACGAGCAGTACTTC
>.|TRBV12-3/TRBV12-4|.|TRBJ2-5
CASSLGGTQYF
TGTGCCAGCAGTTTAGGCGGGACCCAGTACTTC
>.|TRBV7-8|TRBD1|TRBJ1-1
CASSLGQDNMNTEAFF
TGTGCCAGCAGCCTAGGACAGGATAACATGAACACTGAAGCTTTCTTT
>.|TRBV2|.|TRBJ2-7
CASSGQRISSYEQYF
TGTGCCAGCAGCGGTCAACGAATAAGCTCCTACGAGCAGTACTTC
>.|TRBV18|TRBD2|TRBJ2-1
CASSPPSLAGSYNEQFF
TGTGCCAGCTCACCACCGTCGTTAGCGGGCTCCTACAATGAGCAGTTCTTC
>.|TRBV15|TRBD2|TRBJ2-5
CATSRGRGETQYF
TGTGCCACCAGCCGTGGGAGGGGTGAGACCCAGTACTTC
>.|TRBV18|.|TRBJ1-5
CASSPMGGRQPQHF
TGTGCCAGCTCACCAATGGGGGGAAGGCAGCCCCAGCATTTT
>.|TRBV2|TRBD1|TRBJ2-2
CASSPPGQGGTGELFF
TGTGCCAGCAGCCCCCCGGGACAGGGAGGAACCGGGGAGCTGTTTTTT